These 32 T cell receptor beta chains were sequenced from one sample in a study of CD8+CD57+ T cells in acquired aplastic anemia. The sequenced patients had an expansion of CD8+CD57+ cells seen by flow cytometry. Researchers used genomic DNA as the template to profile TCR beta VDJ and CDR3. TCRdb re-derived calls from the reads in MiXCR, one entry per CDR3 protein. Here the sample spans more than 95,000 distinct CDR3 sequences, 30% to 45% being singletons. Sequencing input: sorted CD4+, CD8+, or CD8+CD57+ T cells (not recorded which) from PBMCs. All receptors come from a human donor with aplastic anemia.

As to this clonotype: An end of the junction does not agree with germline; a read error may underlie this. The chain recombines TRBV19 with TRBJ2-2; the D gene is possibly TRBD2 (7 bases). Germline V CDR1 and CDR2: LNHDA, SQIVND (reference sequence). The CDR3 length is 14 residues. CDR3 residues: CASSITGGTGELFF. The DNA of the CDR3 is TGTGCCAGTAGTATAACGGGGGGCACCGGGGAGCTGTTTTTC.

V usage is TRBV19 and J usage is TRBJ1-4; the D gene is possibly TRBD1 (5 bases). Germline lookup yields CDR1 LNHDA and CDR2 SQIVND (reference sequence). Trimming took off 3 bases at V and 6 bases at J, with 8 bases between the two ends. The CDR3 totals 13 residues. The CDR3 is CASSIRGYEKLFF. In nucleotides, the CDR3 is TGTGCCAGTAGTATCCGGGGGTATGAAAAACTGTTTTTT.

This clonotype appeared many times. This chain connects TRBV7-9 to TRBJ2-5; a possible D gene is TRBD2 (5 bases). The CDR3 has 16 residues. With 5 bases removed from V and 5 bases from J, the gap between germline ends came to 21 bases. Germline-derived CDR1 and CDR2 are SEHNR and FQNEAQ (reference sequence). CDR3 in DNA: TGTGCCAGCAGCCCTAAAATACGCTATTCGGGGGAGACCCAGTACTTC. Translated: CASSPKIRYSGETQYF. The entire variable domain, with the rest obtained from reference TRBV7-9 and TRBJ2-5, is as follows: DTGVSQNPRHKITKRGQNVTFRCDPISEHNRLYWYRQTLGQGPEFLTYFQNEAQLEKSRLLSDRFSAERPKGSFSTLEIQRTEQGDSAMYLCASSPKIRYSGETQYFGPGTRLLVL.

A few counts support this clonotype. This chain connects TRBV11-2 to TRBJ2-1; D assignment may be TRBD1 or TRBD2 (5 bases each). The V end lost 1 base, the J end lost 10 bases, and 11 bases lay between the germline ends. CDR1 and CDR2 (germline): SGHAT, FQNNGV. The CDR3 loop spans 13 amino acids. CDR3 nucleotides: TGTGCCAGCAGCTTAGGGGTGGGGGAAGAGCAGTTCTTC. Amino acid sequence: CASSLGVGEEQFF.

This clonotype has just a few counts. The V and J genes are TRBV6-1 and TRBJ1-1, with a possible D match to TRBD1 (5 bases). Trimming removed 6 bases at V and 6 bases at J, with 20 bases between. The CDR3 is 15 amino acids. In germline, CDR1 is MNHNS, CDR2 SASEGT. CDR3 region: CASSINRRGNSEAFF. DNA of the CDR3: TGTGCCAGCAGCATTAACAGGAGGGGTAACTCTGAAGCTTTCTTT.

The genes are TRBV7-2 and TRBJ1-5, with no clear D. This CDR3 comprises 13 residues. CDR1 and CDR2 from the germline V gene are SGHTA and FQGNSA. Trimming took 3 bases from V and 4 from J, leaving 7 bases between them. CDR3 sequence: CASSFESNQPQHF. DNA of the CDR3: TGTGCCAGCAGCTTTGAGAGTAATCAGCCCCAGCATTTT. Supplemented by reference TRBV7-2 and TRBJ1-5, the full variable domain reads GAGVSQSPSNKVTEKGKDVELRCDPISGHTALYWYRQSLGQGLEFLIYFQGNSAPDKSGLPSDRFSAERTGGSVSTLTIQRTQQEDSAVYLCASSFESNQPQHFGDGTRLSIL.

This chain's CDR3 is CASSKQGAPTEAFF. CDR3 coding DNA: TGTGCCAGTAGTAAACAGGGGGCTCCCACTGAAGCTTTCTTT. The J gene is TRBJ1-1, the V gene TRBV19, with 9 bases identical to TRBD1. The CDR3 extends over 14 amino acids. Germline V CDR1 and CDR2: LNHDA, SQIVND (reference sequence). After removal of 4 bases from V and 4 bases from J, the junction contained 4 bases not matched to a gene.

This clonotype has only a few counts. A much larger clonotype is one base distant, so this may be a read error. Likely a read error: the CDR3 ends without its conserved phenylalanine or tryptophan. The chain is built from TRBV12-3 or TRBV12-4 and TRBJ1-2, with unresolved D. V lost 6 bases to trimming and J lost 4 bases, with 12 bases between them. The CDR3 spans 13 residues. The CDR3 is CASSHDLGYGYTS. As DNA, the CDR3 is TGTGCCAGCAGCCATGATCTCGGCTATGGCTACACCTCC.

This clonotype appeared a few times. The chain is built from TRBV30 and TRBJ2-1; a weak D match, TRBD1 (6 bases). The CDR3 loop spans 12 amino acids. Germline assignment: CDR1 GTSNPN and CDR2 SVGIG (reference sequence). V gave up 2 bases and J gave up 9 bases, with 11 bases separating them. CDR3 in amino acids: CAWSIHRAEQFF. In DNA form, the CDR3 reads TGTGCCTGGAGTATACACAGGGCTGAGCAGTTCTTC.

The genes are TRBV10-3 and TRBJ2-7; the D is unclear. From germline, CDR1 is ENHRY and CDR2 SYGVKD. The CDR3 is 13 residues long. V was pared by 2 bases and J by 1 base, with 6 bases between. CDR3 coding DNA: TGTGCCATCAGTGAGGGGGTGTCCTACGAGCAGTACTTC. Translation gives CAISEGVSYEQYF.

This clonotype was seen many times. The chain carries TRBV5-6 and TRBJ1-6; possibly TRBD1 for D (5 bases). V was clipped by 4 bases and J by 4 bases, with 15 bases between them. Germline CDR1 reads SGHDT; CDR2 reads YYEEEE. This CDR3 spans 16 amino acids. The CDR3 sequence is CASSARGTDYNSPLHF. Here the CDR3 DNA reads TGTGCCAGCAGCGCCCGGGGGACGGATTATAATTCACCCCTCCACTTT. The full variable domain, with the rest looked up from reference TRBV5-6 and TRBJ1-6, is DAGVTQSPTHLIKTRGQQVTLRCSPKSGHDTVSWYQQALGQGPQFIFQYYEEEERQRGNFPDRFSGHQFPNYSSELNVNALLLGDSALYLCASSARGTDYNSPLHFGNGTRLTVT.

This chain connects TRBV7-9 to TRBJ2-7; D not resolved. V was cut by 1 base and J by 6 bases, with 7 bases left in between. This CDR3 is built from 12 residues. Germline V CDR1 and CDR2: SEHNR, FQNEAQ (reference sequence). The CDR3 DNA reads as TGTGCCAGCAGCTTAGTGCTCGGCGAGCAGTACTTC. This sequence encodes CASSLVLGEQYF.

The V gene is TRBV10-3, the J gene TRBJ1-1, with D hard to call. The CDR3 runs 14 residues. Germline-derived CDR1 and CDR2 are ENHRY and SYGVKD. V gave up 7 bases and J gave up 0 bases, with 12 bases separating them. DNA of the CDR3: TGTGCCATCAACCATCGGACGGTGAACACTGAAGCTTTCTTT. Its protein is CAINHRTVNTEAFF.

The chain is built from TRBV6-2 or TRBV6-3 and TRBJ1-6, with a tentative D call TRBD1 (5 bases). The V gene lost 4 bases and the J gene lost 0 bases, with 16 bases spanning the gap. This CDR3 has 18 residues. Germline-derived CDR1 and CDR2 are MNHEY and SVGEGT. The CDR3 DNA sequence: TGTGCCAGCAGTTTCCGGGACTCACGGAGCTCCTATAATTCACCCCTCCACTTT. Its protein is CASSFRDSRSSYNSPLHF.

This chain links TRBV15 with TRBJ2-2; possibly TRBD1 for D (5 bases). Trimming took off 5 bases at V and 4 bases at J, with 11 bases between the two ends. Germline V gene lookup returns CDR1 LNHNV and CDR2 YYDKDF (reference sequence). The CDR3 contains 14 residues. The CDR3 DNA is TGTGCCACCAGCGGGCAGGGCCGCACCGGGGAGCTGTTTTTT. It translates to CATSGQGRTGELFF.

Concerning this clonotype: This sequence may be a read error, since a much larger clone differs from it by one base. The rearrangement links TRBV5-6 to TRBJ1-1; no firm D call. Germline loops: CDR1 SGHDT, CDR2 YYEEEE. The CDR3 length is 14 residues. Written as DNA, the CDR3 is TGTGCCGGCAGCTTGGGCGCCAGGAGCACTGAAGCTTTCTTT. It specifies CAGSLGARSTEAFF.

This clonotype was recorded at least ten times. The chain links TRBV19 to TRBJ1-5, with D uncertain. Trimming stripped 3 bases from V and 2 bases from J, with 14 bases between. Looked up from germline, CDR1 is LNHDA and CDR2 is SQIVND (reference sequence). The CDR3 extends over 16 amino acids. CDR3 sequence reads: CASSIVSQLGNQPQHF. DNA for the CDR3: TGTGCCAGTAGTATTGTCTCCCAGCTGGGCAATCAGCCCCAGCATTTT.

This clonotype has a count of ten or more. The V and J genes are TRBV6-1 and TRBJ2-7; 7 positions agree with TRBD2. This CDR3 comprises 15 residues. The V gene's germline CDR1 is MNHNS and CDR2 SASEGT. The junction had 7 bases not matched to a gene; V was cut back by 5 bases and J by 0 bases. DNA of the CDR3: TGTGCCAGCAGTCTTCTAGCGGTTGACTCCTACGAGCAGTACGTC. Translated, it gives CASSLLAVDSYEQYV.

The V and J genes are TRBV24-1 and TRBJ1-5; D gene uncertain. V lost 5 bases, J lost 6 bases, and 13 bases lay in between. Germline V gene lookup returns CDR1 KGHDR and CDR2 SFDVKD. The CDR3 is made up of 14 amino acids. The CDR3: CATSVRSSGQPQHF. CDR3 sequence (DNA): TGTGCCACCAGTGTCCGGAGTTCAGGTCAGCCCCAGCATTTT.

This clonotype has a handful of counts. For the CDR3, the DNA is TGTGCCAGCAGTTTCCCGCGACAGAAGATGAACACTGAAGCTTTCTTT. Residues: CASSFPRQKMNTEAFF. The V gene is TRBV28, the J gene TRBJ1-1; D perhaps matches TRBD1 (5 bases). The CDR3 has 16 amino acids. Trimming removed 3 bases from V and 0 bases from J, with 14 bases in between. Germline-derived CDR1 and CDR2 are MDHEN and SYDVKM. Supplemented by reference TRBV28 and TRBJ1-1, the full variable domain reads DVKVTQSSRYLVKRTGEKVFLECVQDMDHENMFWYRQDPGLGLRLIYFSYDVKMKEKGDIPEGYSVSREKKERFSLILESASTNQTSMYLCASSFPRQKMNTEAFFGQGTRLTVV.

This clonotype has a single count. The rearrangement joins TRBV10-2 to TRBJ1-2, with TRBD1 as a possible D gene (5 bases). The length of the CDR3 is 15 residues. CDR1 is WSHSY, CDR2 SAAADI, per germline. Trimming removed 3 bases from V and 0 bases from J, with 11 bases in between. This chain's CDR3 is CASSDFRGANYGYTF. The CDR3 region has the DNA TGCGCCAGCAGTGATTTCCGGGGCGCTAACTATGGCTACACCTTC.

This clonotype was seen only once. J is TRBJ1-2 and V is TRBV9; the match to TRBD1 covers 8 bases. The CDR3 sequence is 15 residues long. Germline loops: CDR1 SGDLS, CDR2 YYNGEE. J gave up 5 bases and V 0 bases, and 6 bases lay outside the gene matches. The CDR3 loop reads CASSVASDRAYGYTF. DNA of the CDR3: TGTGCCAGCAGCGTAGCCTCGGACAGGGCATATGGCTACACCTTC.

On this clonotype itself: In this CDR3 the conserved last residue, phenylalanine or tryptophan, is missing, so a read error is likely. The rearrangement joins TRBV19 to TRBJ2-7, with 9 bases lining up with TRBD1. The CDR3 loop spans 15 amino acids. V lost 5 bases, J lost 1 base, and 6 bases stayed unmatched. From germline, CDR1 is LNHDA and CDR2 SQIVND (reference sequence). CDR3 loop: CASSPPGTGSYEQYS. In DNA form, the CDR3 reads TGTGCCAGTAGTCCACCCGGGACAGGGTCCTACGAGCAGTACTCC.

Note on this clonotype: A read error may explain this, as a much larger clone is one base away. The rearrangement uses TRBV11-2 and TRBJ2-3, with D perhaps matching TRBD1 or TRBD2 (5 bases each). CDR3 size: 14 residues. The V gene's germline CDR1 is SGHAT and CDR2 FQNNGV. CDR3 residues: CTSSLDLGTDTQYF. The CDR3 DNA sequence: TGTACCAGCAGCTTAGATCTTGGGACCGATACGCAGTATTTT.

The V and J genes are TRBV28 and TRBJ2-5, with 8 bases aligning to TRBD1. The CDR3 extends over 11 amino acids. Germline V gene sequence: CDR1 MDHEN, CDR2 SYDVKM. The V segment lost 8 bases and the J segment 13 bases; nucleotides outside the gene matches: 9. The CDR3 bases are TGTGCCAGCGGACAGGGAGAGATCCGGTACTTC. As protein: CASGQGEIRYF.

The chain links TRBV9 to TRBJ2-7; D is undetermined. The CDR3 consists of 13 residues. The V end lost 0 bases, the J end lost 5 bases, and 9 bases lay between the germline ends. CDR1 is SGDLS and CDR2 is YYNGEE in the germline V gene. CDR3 DNA: TGTGCCAGCAGCGTAGGACCTAGGGACGAGCAGTACTTC. Translated: CASSVGPRDEQYF.

The V call is TRBV7-2, the J call TRBJ1-2; TRBD1 aligns across 8 bases. The germline gives CDR1 SGHTA, CDR2 FQGNSA. This CDR3 contains 13 residues. Trimming at V came to 11 bases and at J to 2 bases, leaving 7 bases not matched to a gene. This chain's CDR3 is CASGQGQNYGYTF. DNA of the CDR3: TGTGCCTCAGGACAGGGACAGAACTATGGCTACACCTTC.

J is TRBJ1-1 and V is TRBV28; D not resolved. The CDR3 loop spans 11 amino acids. Germline loops: CDR1 MDHEN, CDR2 SYDVKM. Trimming left V 2 bases short and J 5 bases short, with 3 bases between. CDR3 amino acids: CASSLKTEAFF. The CDR3 nucleotides read TGTGCCAGCAGTTTAAAGACTGAAGCTTTCTTT.

This clonotype was picked up a small number of times. The chain recombines TRBV2 with TRBJ1-2, with TRBD1 matching 9 bases. Germline V gene sequence: CDR1 SNHLY, CDR2 FYNNEI. The trim removed 6 bases at V and 6 bases at J, leaving 8 bases unmatched. The CDR3 covers 14 residues. CDR3 sequence: CASRPGQGWDGYTF. For the CDR3, the DNA is TGTGCCAGCAGACCGGGACAGGGATGGGATGGCTACACCTTC.

This chain connects TRBV4-2 to TRBJ1-2; 10 bases match TRBD1. Trimming at V came to 4 bases and at J to 4 bases, leaving 3 bases not matched to a gene. The CDR3 length is 14 residues. Germline loops: CDR1 LGHNA, CDR2 YNFKEQ. The CDR3, as DNA: TGTGCCAGCAGCCGGAGGACAGGGGGCTATGGCTACACCTTC. Translated, it gives CASSRRTGGYGYTF.

This clonotype has at least ten counts. The chain carries TRBV20-1 and TRBJ1-1; 7 nucleotides line up with TRBD1. Germline CDR1 is DFQATT and CDR2 is SNEGSKA (reference sequence). The CDR3 has 14 residues. V lost 5 bases to trimming and J lost 2 bases; unmatched junction nucleotides: 8. The CDR3, as DNA: TGCAGTGCTTCCTCTCACAGGGGTAACACTGAAGCTTTCTTT. Translation gives CSASSHRGNTEAFF.

The chain uses TRBV7-2 and TRBJ2-5; no clear D. V dropped 5 bases and J dropped 3 bases, with 13 bases sitting between them. Per the germline V gene, CDR1 is SGHTA and CDR2 is FQGNSA. The CDR3 extends over 14 amino acids. The chain's CDR3 is CASSPRQLEETQYF. CDR3 nucleotides: TGTGCCAGCAGCCCGAGGCAGTTGGAAGAGACCCAGTACTTC.